The clone carrying this T cell receptor (beta chain) has at least ten counts. Its specificity is unknown. TCRdb redid the calling of the 5' RACE reads with MiXCR, one entry per CDR3 protein. This table has some 77,000 distinct CDR3 sequences, 9.4% appearing once. This specimen belongs to a study of neurological immune-mediated disorders. General study findings and limits: CDR3 amino acid sequences found in expanded clones were never shared across subjects, suggesting private repertoires in all groups.

Trimming took 3 bases from V and 1 from J, leaving 10 bases between them. This CDR3 spans 14 amino acids. Germline CDR1 and CDR2: SGHRS and YFSETQ. Source material was 2 million unsorted PBMCs, stored at -80 °C in RNAlater. The sequence was collected from a man aged 45-65 years in good health. What was sequenced was PBMCs. The chain carries TRBV5-1 and TRBJ1-1; D remains unclear. This chain's CDR3 is CASSSGPPNTEAFF. The DNA for the CDR3 is TGCGCCAGCAGCTCAGGTCCCCCGAACACTGAAGCTTTCTTT.